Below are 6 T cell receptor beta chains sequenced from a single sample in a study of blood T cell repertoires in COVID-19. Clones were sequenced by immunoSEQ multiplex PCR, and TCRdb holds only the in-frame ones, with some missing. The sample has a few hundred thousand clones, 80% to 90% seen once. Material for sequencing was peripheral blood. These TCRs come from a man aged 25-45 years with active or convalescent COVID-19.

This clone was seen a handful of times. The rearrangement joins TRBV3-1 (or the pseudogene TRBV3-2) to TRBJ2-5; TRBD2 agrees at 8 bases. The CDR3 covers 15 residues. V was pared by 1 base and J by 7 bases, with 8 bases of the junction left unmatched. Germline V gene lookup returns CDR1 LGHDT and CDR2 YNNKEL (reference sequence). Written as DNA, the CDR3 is TGTGCCAGCAGCCAAGGGCTGGGACTAGTCGTGACCCAGTACTTC. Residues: CASSQGLGLVVTQYF.

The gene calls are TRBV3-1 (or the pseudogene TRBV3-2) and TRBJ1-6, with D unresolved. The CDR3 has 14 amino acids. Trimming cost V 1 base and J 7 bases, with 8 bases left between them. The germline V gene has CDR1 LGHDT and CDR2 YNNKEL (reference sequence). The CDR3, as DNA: TGTGCCAGCAGCCAAGGGAGCAGAAATTCACCCCTCCACTTT. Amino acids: CASSQGSRNSPLHF.

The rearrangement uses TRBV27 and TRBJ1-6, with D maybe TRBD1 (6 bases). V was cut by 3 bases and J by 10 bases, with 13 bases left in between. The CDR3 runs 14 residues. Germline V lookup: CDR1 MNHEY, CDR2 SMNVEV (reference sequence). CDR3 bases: TGTGCCAGCAGTTTCGGGGGGCAGGGGTCACCCCTCCACTTT. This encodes CASSFGGQGSPLHF.

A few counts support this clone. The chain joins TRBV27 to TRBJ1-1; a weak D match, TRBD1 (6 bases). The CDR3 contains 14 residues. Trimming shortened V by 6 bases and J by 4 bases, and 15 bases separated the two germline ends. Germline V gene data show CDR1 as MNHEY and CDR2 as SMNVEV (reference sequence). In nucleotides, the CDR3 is TGTGCCAGCAGCCTACATAGGGGGAGCACTGAAGCTTTCTTT. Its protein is CASSLHRGSTEAFF.

The CDR3 sequence is CASSHARRSTEAFF. The CDR3 DNA reads TGTGCCAGCAGCCATGCTAGGCGGAGCACTGAAGCTTTCTTT. This sequence joins TRBV6-2 or TRBV6-3 and TRBJ1-1; D call uncertain. V lost 6 bases and J 4 bases, leaving 15 bases between the germline ends. This CDR3 has 14 residues. Germline V lookup: CDR1 MNHEY, CDR2 SVGEGT.

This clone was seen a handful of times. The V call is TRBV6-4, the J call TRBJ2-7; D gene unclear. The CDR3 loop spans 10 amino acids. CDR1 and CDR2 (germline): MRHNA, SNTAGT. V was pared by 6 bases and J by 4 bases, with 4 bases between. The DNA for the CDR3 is TGTGCCAGCAGACAGTACGAGCAGTACTTC. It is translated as CASRQYEQYF.